This T cell receptor (beta chain) was sequenced in a study of naive and memory T cell subsets. An equimolar mix of two oligonucleotides served as the beta constant-region primer for TRBC1 and TRBC2. The ligated cDNA underwent four PCR rounds using SP2 and nested alpha and beta constant-region primers. Ligation attached a single-stranded oligonucleotide with a 12-nucleotide UMI and the SP2 primer to the cDNA 3' end. TCRdb reprocessed the UMI-ligation and nested PCR reads via MiXCR and lists one record per CDR3 protein. The sample carries over 110,000 distinct CDR3 sequences, 15% to 25% recorded once. A note on this clonotype: Its antigen is as yet unknown.

Findings and limits, study-wide: Over 95% of naive TCR sequences appeared only once, unlike memory subsets. Especially in CD8 cells, naive repertoires contained a few larger clonotypes, possibly CD45RA-re-expressing memory cells. A clonotype means one alpha or beta sequence, not an alpha/beta pair.

The clonotype originates from a human donor in good health. Sequencing was performed on naive CD8+ T cells from blood.

The CDR3 DNA reads TGTGCCAGCAGCTCGGAGTATGACTACGATGCTCAGGACACAGATACGCAGTATTTT. It encodes CASSSEYDYDAQDTDTQYF. The chain uses TRBV11-2 and TRBJ2-3; possibly TRBD2 for D (5 bases). V was clipped by 4 bases and J by 2 bases, with 25 bases between them. The length of the CDR3 is 19 residues. Germline assignment: CDR1 SGHAT and CDR2 FQNNGV.